The next 22 T cell receptor beta chains were all read from a single sample in a study of shared clonotypes between healthy human individuals. The method was immunoSEQ multiplex PCR; TCRdb's version includes in-frame clones alone and lacks a portion of them. The sample carries fewer than 200,000 clones, roughly 93% recorded once. The sequenced sample was naive CD4+ T cells sorted from blood. Subset noted: CD45RA+ positively selected. The receptors were gathered from a woman under 40 in good health.

This chain joins TRBV27 and TRBJ1-2, with D perhaps matching TRBD1 (6 bases). The CDR3 has 14 amino acids. Trimming took off 4 bases at V and 2 bases at J, with 11 bases between the two ends. Germline CDR1 reads MNHEY; CDR2 reads SMNVEV (reference sequence). The CDR3 region is CASSSSQGNYGYTF. CDR3 bases: TGTGCCAGCAGTTCATCACAGGGAAACTATGGCTACACCTTC.

The V gene is TRBV5-4, the J gene TRBJ2-7; 8 bases fit TRBD2. Trimming cost V 3 bases and J 1 base; bases outside gene matches: 3. This CDR3 is built from 14 residues. The germline gives CDR1 SGHNT, CDR2 YYREEE (reference sequence). This chain's CDR3 is CASSYSGVSYEQYF. The CDR3 bases are TGTGCCAGCAGCTATAGCGGGGTGTCCTACGAGCAGTACTTC.

The V and J genes are TRBV6-1 and TRBJ1-2, with D unclear. The CDR3 length is 12 residues. Germline CDR1 is MNHNS and CDR2 is SASEGT. Trimming shortened V by 1 base and J by 8 bases, and 8 bases separated the two germline ends. CDR3 protein: CASSEVGVGYTF. CDR3 nucleotide sequence: TGTGCCAGCAGTGAAGTGGGTGTGGGCTACACCTTC.

The V gene is TRBV6-1, the J gene TRBJ1-5; 8 positions match TRBD1. Per the germline V gene, CDR1 is MNHNS and CDR2 is SASEGT. With 8 bases clipped from V and 3 bases from J, the junction kept 6 bases outside the gene matches. This CDR3 comprises 14 residues. CDR3 coding DNA: TGTGCCAGCCTTCGGACAGGGTTCAATCAGCCCCAGCATTTT. Translating gives CASLRTGFNQPQHF.

CDR3 in DNA: TGTGCCAGCAGCCTTGGACTAGCGGACTACGAGCAGTACTTC. Translated: CASSLGLADYEQYF. The rearrangement uses TRBV5-6 and TRBJ2-7; the match to TRBD2 covers 10 bases. Germline V lookup: CDR1 SGHDT, CDR2 YYEEEE. V lost 4 bases and J lost 3; bases outside the gene matches: 4. This CDR3 is built from 14 residues.

This clone was observed once. V is TRBV11-2 and J is TRBJ2-3, with D uncertain. Germline V gives CDR1 SGHAT, CDR2 FQNNGV. V was shortened by 1 base and J by 4 bases, with 9 bases between the two germline ends. The CDR3 sequence is 14 residues long. The CDR3 coding sequence is TGTGCCAGCAGCTTAGGCCAGGCGGCAGATACGCAGTATTTT. Protein product: CASSLGQAADTQYF. The full variable domain, its missing parts supplied by reference TRBV11-2 and TRBJ2-3, is EAGVAQSPRYKIIEKRQSVAFWCNPISGHATLYWYQQILGQGPKLLIQFQNNGVVDDSQLPKDRFSAERLKGVDSTLKIQPAKLEDSAVYLCASSLGQAADTQYFGPGTRLTVL.

The chain carries TRBV25-1 and TRBJ2-3, with TRBD2 matching over 10 bases. CDR3 length equals 15 residues. Looked up from germline, CDR1 is MGHDK and CDR2 is SYGVNS. V lost 4 bases, J lost 3 bases, and 4 bases stayed unmatched. The DNA for the CDR3 is TGTGCCAGCAGTGGGGGACTAGCGCTTACAGATACGCAGTATTTT. Protein sequence: CASSGGLALTDTQYF.

The J gene is TRBJ1-4, the V gene TRBV6-4, with D possibly matching TRBD1 (6 bases). V shed 11 bases and J shed 1 base, with 14 bases lying between them. CDR3 length: 14 residues. Germline CDR1 is MRHNA and CDR2 is SNTAGT. The CDR3 protein is CASPEGGTNEKLFF. The CDR3 bases are TGTGCCTCGCCGGAGGGGGGAACTAATGAAAAACTGTTTTTT.

The chain carries TRBV5-1 and TRBJ1-2; 11 bases line up with TRBD1. V lost 4 bases, J lost 8 bases, and 13 bases stayed unmatched. Germline values: CDR1 SGHRS, CDR2 YFSETQ. This CDR3 contains 16 residues. The CDR3 region has the DNA TGCGCCAGCAGCCCGGGCGGGACAGGGGGGCTCGGAGGCTACACCTTC. As protein: CASSPGGTGGLGGYTF.

This chain joins TRBV11-2 and TRBJ2-5; 11 bases match TRBD2. The end of the DNA is better explained by TRBJ2-7, so the J call may be wrong. This CDR3 region has 16 residues. The germline gives CDR1 SGHAT, CDR2 FQNNGV. The CDR3 bases are TGTGCCAGCAGCTTCGACCCGCCGGGACTAGCGGCCGAGCAGTACTTC. Protein: CASSFDPPGLAAEQYF.

This clone showed up just once. The rearrangement joins TRBV28 to TRBJ2-7; 8 bases line up with TRBD2. Germline V lookup: CDR1 MDHEN, CDR2 SYDVKM. After removal of 5 bases from V and 7 bases from J, the junction contained 13 bases not matched to a gene. This CDR3 is 15 amino acids long. The DNA for the CDR3 is TGTGCCAGCAGTCTCCGGGGGGGCCCCCAGCGGGAGCAGTACTTC. Translation: CASSLRGGPQREQYF. The full variable domain, rest sourced from reference TRBV28 and TRBJ2-7, is DVKVTQSSRYLVKRTGEKVFLECVQDMDHENMFWYRQDPGLGLRLIYFSYDVKMKEKGDIPEGYSVSREKKERFSLILESASTNQTSMYLCASSLRGGPQREQYFGPGTRLTVT.

The CDR3 region has the DNA TGTGCCAGCAGTTCTAGCGGATTTAGCTACTCTGGGGCCAACGTCCTGACTTTC. Translating gives CASSSSGFSYSGANVLTF. V usage is TRBV28 and J usage is TRBJ2-6; TRBD2 aligns across 7 bases. This CDR3 region has 18 residues. Looked up from germline, CDR1 is MDHEN and CDR2 is SYDVKM. With 4 bases clipped from V and 0 bases from J, the junction kept 9 bases outside the gene matches.

V gene TRBV27 combines with J gene TRBJ2-7; 9 nucleotides line up with TRBD1. The CDR3 contains 14 residues. V lost 7 bases, J lost 6 bases, and 10 bases stayed unmatched. Germline V gene lookup returns CDR1 MNHEY and CDR2 SMNVEV (reference sequence). CDR3 amino acids: CASNDRGGLGEQYF. In nucleotides, the CDR3 is TGTGCCAGCAACGACAGGGGGGGTCTGGGCGAGCAGTACTTC.

With regard to this clone: At the DNA level, this CDR3 is encoded by other sequences in the same sample as well. CDR3 DNA: TGTGCCAGCAGTTTATACTCCTACGAGCAGTACTTC. The encoded protein is CASSLYSYEQYF. V usage is TRBV28 and J usage is TRBJ2-7; D gene ambiguous. Germline V gene data show CDR1 as MDHEN and CDR2 as SYDVKM. The length of the CDR3 is 12 residues. Between the trimmed V and J ends, which lost 1 base and 0 bases, there was a span of 1 base.

V gene TRBV14 combines with J gene TRBJ2-5; D is unclear. The J call may not be correct, given that the DNA end is closer to TRBJ2-7. In germline, CDR1 is SGHDN, CDR2 FVKESK. This CDR3 is built from 15 residues. The CDR3 protein is CASSQGLGLSYEQYF. CDR3 sequence (DNA): TGTGCCAGCAGCCAAGGGTTAGGTTTATCCTACGAGCAGTACTTC.

This rearrangement joins TRBV5-8 to TRBJ2-7, with D maybe TRBD1 (5 bases). Germline CDR1 reads SGHTS; CDR2 reads YDEGEE. CDR3 length: 13 residues. The V end was cut by 1 base, the J end by 2 bases, with 7 bases between. In DNA form, the CDR3 reads TGTGCCAGCAGCTTGAGGGGCACCTACGAGCAGTACTTC. As protein: CASSLRGTYEQYF.

The J gene is TRBJ2-1, the V gene TRBV19; D gene uncertain. The germline gives CDR1 LNHDA, CDR2 SQIVND (reference sequence). The CDR3 consists of 13 residues. Trimming removed 6 bases from V and 2 bases from J, with 8 bases in between. Written as DNA, the CDR3 is TGTGCCAGTAGAGGAGAGGCCTACAATGAGCAGTTCTTC. It is translated as CASRGEAYNEQFF.

This rearrangement joins TRBV7-9 to TRBJ2-7, with 8 bases that match TRBD2. The CDR3 runs 17 residues. Germline CDR1 reads SEHNR; CDR2 reads FQNEAQ (reference sequence). Germline trimming cut 4 bases from V and 0 bases from J; bases unmatched to any gene: 11. CDR3 DNA: TGTGCCAGCAGCTATTCCCCGGGACTAGAGGGCTCCTACGAGCAGTACTTC. It yields the protein CASSYSPGLEGSYEQYF.

J is TRBJ2-7 and V is TRBV5-8; TRBD1 agrees at 8 bases. V shed 2 bases, J shed 3 bases, and the junction held 10 bases outside the gene matches. The CDR3 totals 16 residues. The germline V gene has CDR1 SGHTS and CDR2 YDEGEE. As DNA, the CDR3 is TGTGCCAGCAGCTTCTATGGGACAGGTTTTCACTACGAGCAGTACTTC. It codes for CASSFYGTGFHYEQYF.

This rearrangement joins TRBV25-1 to TRBJ1-1; the D is unclear. Between the trimmed V and J ends, which lost 1 base and 5 bases, there was a span of 11 bases. In germline, CDR1 is MGHDK, CDR2 SYGVNS. The CDR3 contains 14 residues. The CDR3 nucleotides read TGTGCCAGCAGTGAATCGGAAAGGGCTACTGAAGCTTTCTTT. The encoded protein is CASSESERATEAFF.

The chain joins TRBV14 to TRBJ2-5; the D gene is possibly TRBD2 (5 bases). The J call is doubtful: the DNA matches TRBJ2-7 better. The CDR3 contains 13 residues. Germline loops: CDR1 SGHDN, CDR2 FVKESK. The CDR3 DNA reads TGTGCCAGCAGCCTGACTAACTTCTACGAGCAGTACTTC. Amino acids: CASSLTNFYEQYF.

The V and J genes are TRBV11-2 and TRBJ2-5; no definite D call. This CDR3 comprises 14 residues. The V gene lost 1 base and the J gene lost 5 bases, with 11 bases spanning the gap. The germline V gene has CDR1 SGHAT and CDR2 FQNNGV. Here the CDR3 DNA reads TGTGCCAGCAGCTTAGCCAGTTTCGGGGAGACCCAGTACTTC. This gives the protein CASSLASFGETQYF. The entire variable domain, with the rest obtained from reference TRBV11-2 and TRBJ2-5, is as follows: EAGVAQSPRYKIIEKRQSVAFWCNPISGHATLYWYQQILGQGPKLLIQFQNNGVVDDSQLPKDRFSAERLKGVDSTLKIQPAKLEDSAVYLCASSLASFGETQYFGPGTRLLVL.